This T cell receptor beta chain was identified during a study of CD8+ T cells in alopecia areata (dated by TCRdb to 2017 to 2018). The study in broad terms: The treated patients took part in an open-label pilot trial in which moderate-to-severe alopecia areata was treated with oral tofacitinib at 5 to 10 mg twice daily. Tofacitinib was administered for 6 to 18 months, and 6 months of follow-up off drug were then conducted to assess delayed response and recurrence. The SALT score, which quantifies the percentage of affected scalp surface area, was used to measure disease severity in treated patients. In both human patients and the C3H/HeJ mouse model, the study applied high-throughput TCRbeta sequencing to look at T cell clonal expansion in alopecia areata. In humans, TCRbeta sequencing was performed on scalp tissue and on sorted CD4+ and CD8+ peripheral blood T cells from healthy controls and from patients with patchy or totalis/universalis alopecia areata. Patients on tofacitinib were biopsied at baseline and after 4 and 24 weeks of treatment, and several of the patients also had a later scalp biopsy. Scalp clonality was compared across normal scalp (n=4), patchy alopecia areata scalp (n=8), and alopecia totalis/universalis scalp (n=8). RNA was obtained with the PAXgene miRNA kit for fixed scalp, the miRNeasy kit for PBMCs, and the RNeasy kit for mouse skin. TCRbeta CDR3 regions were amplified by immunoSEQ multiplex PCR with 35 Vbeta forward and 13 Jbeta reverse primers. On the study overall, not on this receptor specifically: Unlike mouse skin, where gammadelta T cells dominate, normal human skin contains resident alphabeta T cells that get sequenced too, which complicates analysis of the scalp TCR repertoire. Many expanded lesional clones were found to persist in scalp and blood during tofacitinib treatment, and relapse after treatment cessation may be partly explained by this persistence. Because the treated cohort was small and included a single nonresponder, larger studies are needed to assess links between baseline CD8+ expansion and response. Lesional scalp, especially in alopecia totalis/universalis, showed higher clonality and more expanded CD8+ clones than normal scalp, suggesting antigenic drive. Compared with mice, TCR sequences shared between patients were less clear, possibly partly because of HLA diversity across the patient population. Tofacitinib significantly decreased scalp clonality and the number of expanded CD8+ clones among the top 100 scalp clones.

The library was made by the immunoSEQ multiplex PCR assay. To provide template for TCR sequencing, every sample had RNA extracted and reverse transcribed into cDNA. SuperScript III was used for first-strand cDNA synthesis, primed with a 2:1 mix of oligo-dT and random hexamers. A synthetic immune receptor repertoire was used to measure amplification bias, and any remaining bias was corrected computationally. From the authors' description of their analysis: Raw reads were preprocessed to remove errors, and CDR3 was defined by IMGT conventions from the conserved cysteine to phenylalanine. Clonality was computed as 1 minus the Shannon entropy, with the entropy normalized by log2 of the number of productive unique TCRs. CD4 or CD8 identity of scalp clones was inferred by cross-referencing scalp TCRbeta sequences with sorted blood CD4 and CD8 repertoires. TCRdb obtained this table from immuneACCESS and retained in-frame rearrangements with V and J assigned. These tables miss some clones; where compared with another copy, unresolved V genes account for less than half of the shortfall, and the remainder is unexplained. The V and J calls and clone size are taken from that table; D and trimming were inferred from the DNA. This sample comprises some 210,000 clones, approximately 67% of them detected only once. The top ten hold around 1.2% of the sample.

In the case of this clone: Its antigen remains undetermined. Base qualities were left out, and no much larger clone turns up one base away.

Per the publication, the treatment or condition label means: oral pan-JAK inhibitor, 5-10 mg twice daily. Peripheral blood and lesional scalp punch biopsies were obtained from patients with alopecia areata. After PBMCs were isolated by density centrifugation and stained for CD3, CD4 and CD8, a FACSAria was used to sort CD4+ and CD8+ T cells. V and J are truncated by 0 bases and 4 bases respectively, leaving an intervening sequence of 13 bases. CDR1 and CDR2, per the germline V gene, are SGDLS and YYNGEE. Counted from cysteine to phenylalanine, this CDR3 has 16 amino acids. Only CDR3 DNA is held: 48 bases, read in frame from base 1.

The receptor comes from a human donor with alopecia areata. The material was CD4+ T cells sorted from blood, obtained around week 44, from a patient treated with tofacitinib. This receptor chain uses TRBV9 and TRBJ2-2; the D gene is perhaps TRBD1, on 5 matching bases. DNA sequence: TGTGCCAGCAGCGTAGGGACAACTAACCCCACCGGGGAGCTGTTTTTT. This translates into CASSVGTTNPTGELFF.